This is a list of T cell receptor beta chains from one sample in a study of T cell changes during pregnancy in multiple sclerosis. Only in-frame clones appear in the TCRdb table, and some are missing; sequencing was by immunoSEQ multiplex PCR. The sample holds 40,000 to 45,000 clones, approximately 92% seen once. The sequencing input was peripheral blood. The receptors originated from a female donor with multiple sclerosis, enrolled in a pregnancy study. The CDR3 runs from the conserved cysteine through the conserved F or W. D genes are given only for firm matches. Expanded clones are given a class, and other clones once, few, many or no size at all.

d_call j_call v_call clone_size cdr3_aa cdr3_nt
TRBD1 TRBJ1-3 TRBV6-5 NA CASREDRGNGNTIYF TGTGCCAGCAGGGAGGACAGGGGTAATGGAAACACCATATATTTT
NA TRBJ1-5 TRBV2 NA CASQRDWGNQPQHF TGTGCCAGCCAGAGGGACTGGGGCAATCAGCCCCAGCATTTT
NA TRBJ1-2 TRBV11-2 NA CASSLGGAYGYTF TGTGCCAGCAGCTTAGGGGGGGCCTATGGCTACACCTTC
NA TRBJ2-2 TRBV30 once CAWSAGHKSGEELFF TGTGCCTGGAGTGCGGGACATAAATCGGGTGAGGAGCTGTTTTTT
NA TRBJ1-4 TRBV18 once CASSPIGENEKLFF TGTGCCAGCTCACCTATCGGAGAGAATGAAAAACTGTTTTTT
NA TRBJ2-2 TRBV28 NA CATWAGELFF TGTGCCACCTGGGCCGGGGAGCTGTTTTTT
TRBD1 TRBJ2-7 TRBV23-1 NA CASSLRDRDIYEQYF TGCGCCAGCAGTCTGCGGGACAGGGACATCTACGAGCAGTACTTC
TRBD2 TRBJ2-1 TRBV7-2 once CASSLSSGLSSYNEQFF TGTGCCAGCAGCTTATCTAGCGGGTTAAGCTCCTACAATGAGCAGTTCTTC
NA TRBJ1-5 TRBV15 NA CATSSQYSNQPQHF TGTGCCACCAGCAGCCAGTATAGCAATCAGCCCCAGCATTTT
NA TRBJ1-2 TRBV6-6 NA CASSLGADSARYTF TGTGCCAGCAGTTTGGGGGCAGACTCGGCCCGCTACACCTTC
NA TRBJ1-1 TRBV14 NA CASSPVGGTEAFF TGTGCCAGCAGCCCCGTCGGTGGCACTGAAGCTTTCTTT
NA TRBJ2-7 TRBV21-1 NA CASRPRDRGYEQYF TGTGCCAGCAGACCCCGGGACAGGGGCTACGAGCAGTACTTC
NA TRBJ2-7 TRBV12-5 NA CASGLVLRDSSHEQYF TGTGCTAGTGGTTTGGTATTACGGGACTCGTCTCACGAGCAGTACTTC
TRBD1 TRBJ2-2 TRBV27 NA CAPQGAPTGELFF TGTGCCCCCCAGGGGGCTCCCACCGGGGAGCTGTTTTTT
NA TRBJ1-2 TRBV6-4 NA CASSDGAWRKGYTF TGTGCCAGCAGTGACGGGGCTTGGAGGAAAGGCTACACCTTC
NA TRBJ1-1 TRBV6-5 NA CASSYSGGNTEAFF TGTGCCAGCAGTTACTCGGGCGGGAACACTGAAGCTTTCTTT
NA TRBJ2-2 TRBV29-1 once CSVGGPSTGELFF TGCAGCGTTGGGGGACCATCCACCGGGGAGCTGTTTTTT
NA TRBJ2-7 TRBV6-6 once CASSYSLLSSLEQYF TGTGCCAGCAGTTACTCACTCCTTTCTTCTTTGGAGCAGTACTTC
TRBD2 TRBJ2-7 TRBV28 NA CASSLVAGLGEQYF TGTGCCAGCAGTTTAGTAGCGGGATTAGGCGAGCAGTACTTC
NA TRBJ2-1 TRBV7-6 NA CASSSGSTVYNEQFF TGTGCCAGCAGCTCCGGGTCGACTGTTTACAATGAGCAGTTCTTC
TRBD2 TRBJ2-1 TRBV7-9 NA CASSLASGLYNEQFF TGTGCCAGCAGCTTAGCTAGCGGGTTATACAATGAGCAGTTCTTC
NA TRBJ2-3 TRBV5-1 NA CASSPQGGTDTQYF TGCGCCAGCAGCCCCCAGGGTGGTACAGATACGCAGTATTTT
TRBD2 TRBJ2-2 TRBV7-2 NA CASSPTSGNTGELFF TGTGCCAGCAGCCCAACTAGCGGCAACACCGGGGAGCTGTTTTTT
TRBD2 TRBJ2-4 TRBV5-1 NA CASSLSGSGRATDIQYF TGCGCCAGCAGCTTGTCGGGTAGCGGGAGGGCCACGGACATTCAGTACTTC
TRBD1 TRBJ2-1 TRBV10-1 NA CASKLGQGAGDEQFF TGCGCCAGCAAATTGGGACAGGGGGCAGGAGATGAGCAGTTCTTC
TRBD1 TRBJ2-7 TRBV19 once CASSEPGQATYEQYF TGTGCCAGTAGTGAGCCGGGACAGGCGACCTACGAGCAGTACTTC
NA TRBJ2-3 TRBV28 NA CASSIASRSWDTQYF TGTGCCAGCAGTATCGCTAGTAGGTCATGGGATACGCAGTATTTT
TRBD2 TRBJ2-5 TRBV7-9 NA CASSLRREGRTSETQYF TGTGCCAGCAGCTTAAGGCGGGAGGGCCGGACGAGCGAGACCCAGTACTTC
TRBD1 TRBJ1-1 TRBV9 NA CASSVVWDRGPEAFF TGTGCCAGCAGCGTAGTGTGGGACAGGGGTCCTGAAGCTTTCTTT
NA TRBJ2-5 TRBV5-1 NA CASSLGGGETQYF TGCGCCAGCAGCTTGGGGGGCGGAGAGACCCAGTACTTC
NA TRBJ2-2 TRBV5-1 once CASSLRTEPTGELFF TGCGCCAGCAGCTTGAGGACAGAGCCCACCGGGGAGCTGTTTTTT
NA TRBJ2-5 TRBV18 NA CASSAVETQYF TGTGCCAGCTCCGCCGTAGAGACCCAGTACTTC
NA TRBJ1-5 TRBV28 NA CASSSPQPQHF TGTGCCAGCAGTTCCCCCCAGCCCCAGCATTTT
NA TRBJ1-2 TRBV6-6 NA CASSHDSSLHLYGYTF TGTGCCAGCAGCCACGACAGCAGCCTCCACCTCTATGGCTACACCTTC
TRBD2 TRBJ2-1 TRBV9 NA CASSVASLAGGPGLHNEQFF TGTGCCAGCAGCGTAGCTTCACTAGCGGGAGGGCCGGGGCTTCACAATGAGCAGTTCTTC
NA TRBJ1-5 TRBV2 NA CASSSIYRDGPNQPQHF TGTGCCAGCAGTTCAATTTACCGGGACGGACCTAATCAGCCCCAGCATTTT
NA TRBJ1-6 TRBV28 once CASSPFRVSLPLHF TGTGCCAGCAGTCCCTTTAGGGTCTCCCTACCCCTCCACTTT
TRBD1 TRBJ1-3 TRBV5-4 NA CASSSPGQGSNTIYF TGTGCCAGCAGTTCCCCGGGACAGGGGTCAAACACCATATATTTT
NA TRBJ1-2 TRBV18 NA CASSPGDHGYTF TGTGCCAGCTCCCCTGGGGACCATGGCTACACCTTC
NA TRBJ1-4 TRBV30 NA CAWSVPNSGNEKLFF TGTGCCTGGAGTGTACCGAACAGCGGAAATGAAAAACTGTTTTTT
TRBD2 TRBJ2-1 TRBV18 NA CATNRAATSGYNEQFF TGTGCCACCAACCGAGCCGCGACTAGCGGCTACAATGAGCAGTTCTTC
NA TRBJ1-1 TRBV30 NA CAWSSGLLEAFF TGTGCCTGGAGTTCAGGGCTCCTTGAAGCTTTCTTT
NA TRBJ1-2 TRBV7-9 NA CASSSQATLYGYTF TGTGCCAGCAGCTCTCAAGCTACCCTCTATGGCTACACCTTC
TRBD2 TRBJ2-1 TRBV28 NA CASWSGRTYNEQFF TGTGCCAGCTGGAGCGGGAGAACCTACAATGAGCAGTTCTTC
TRBD1 TRBJ2-7 TRBV10-2 NA CASSDWRTGIYEQYF TGCGCCAGCAGTGACTGGCGGACAGGGATCTACGAGCAGTACTTC
NA TRBJ2-3 TRBV2 NA CASRVTSARVDTQYF TGTGCCAGCAGGGTGACTAGTGCCCGGGTAGATACGCAGTATTTT
NA TRBJ1-1 TRBV6-5 NA CASHEAFF TGTGCCAGTCATGAAGCTTTCTTT
NA TRBJ2-1 TRBV6-5 NA CASKLGDGEQFF TGTGCCAGCAAATTGGGGGATGGTGAGCAGTTCTTC
TRBD1 TRBJ1-2 TRBV6-1 NA CASSERMGQGYGYTF TGTGCCAGCAGTGAACGTATGGGACAGGGCTATGGCTACACCTTC
TRBD1 TRBJ1-5 TRBV6-6 NA CASSLKLTGGNQPQHF TGTGCCAGCAGTTTAAAATTGACAGGGGGCAATCAGCCCCAGCATTTT
NA TRBJ2-2 TRBV19 once CASADRSRRHIPGELFF TGTGCCAGCGCCGATCGGTCTCGGAGACACATACCCGGGGAGCTGTTTTTT
NA TRBJ1-1 TRBV10-3 NA CAIKEAILNTEAFF TGTGCCATCAAGGAAGCAATCTTGAACACTGAAGCTTTCTTT
TRBD1 TRBJ2-1 TRBV11-3 NA CASSSRQGGSSYNEQFF TGTGCCAGCAGCTCCAGACAGGGGGGAAGCTCCTACAATGAGCAGTTCTTC
NA TRBJ2-5 TRBV28 NA CASRGTFQETQYF TGTGCCAGCAGGGGGACTTTCCAAGAGACCCAGTACTTC
NA TRBJ1-1 TRBV10-1 NA CASRLGRNTEAFF TGCGCCAGCAGGCTGGGACGGAACACTGAAGCTTTCTTT
NA TRBJ1-1 TRBV9 NA CASSVGGSNTEAFF TGTGCCAGCAGCGTGGGGGGATCGAACACTGAAGCTTTCTTT
TRBD2 TRBJ2-1 TRBV6-1 NA CASSGRGGGSSYNEQFF TGTGCCAGCAGTGGAAGGGGTGGCGGGAGCTCCTACAATGAGCAGTTCTTC
TRBD2 TRBJ2-7 TRBV11-2 once CASSSGTSGEQYF TGTGCCAGCAGCTCCGGGACTAGCGGTGAGCAGTACTTC
TRBD2 TRBJ2-3 TRBV5-4 once CASSQGGLAGGPDTQYF TGTGCCAGCAGCCAAGGAGGACTAGCGGGAGGCCCAGATACGCAGTATTTT